Below are 16 T cell receptor beta chains sequenced from a single sample in a study of blood T cell repertoires in COVID-19. TCRdb's copy holds only in-frame clones and misses some; the assay was immunoSEQ multiplex PCR. The data show about 100,000 clones, approximately 91% seen once. The material sequenced was peripheral blood. The receptors stem from a woman aged 55-69 years with acute or convalescent COVID-19.

The genes are TRBV27 and TRBJ2-7; TRBD1 matches 9 bases. The CDR3 runs 15 residues. Germline-derived CDR1 and CDR2 are MNHEY and SMNVEV (reference sequence). V was clipped by 4 bases and J by 5 bases; unmatched bases: 9. In nucleotides, the CDR3 is TGTGCCAGCAGTTCCCCCGGACAGGGGAGAAACGAGCAGTACTTC. Amino acids: CASSSPGQGRNEQYF.

As concerns this clone: This CDR3 is also generated by other DNA sequences in the sample. The rearrangement links TRBV7-9 to TRBJ1-1, with D unresolved. The CDR3 consists of 14 residues. Germline V gives CDR1 SEHNR, CDR2 FQNEAQ (reference sequence). Trimming took 1 base from V and 0 from J, leaving 6 bases between them. The CDR3 loop reads CASSLGQVNTEAFF. The CDR3 coding sequence is TGTGCCAGCAGCTTAGGTCAGGTGAACACTGAAGCTTTCTTT.

The rearrangement joins TRBV21-1 to TRBJ2-1; the DNA was not used to check the table's D call, TRBD2. TRBV21-1 is a pseudogene segment. The CDR3 is 16 residues long. This chain's CDR3 is CASSHSGRSGWGEQFF. The CDR3 DNA is TGTGCCAGCAGCCATAGCGGGAGATCTGGGTGGGGTGAGCAGTTCTTC.

This rearrangement joins TRBV10-3 to TRBJ2-3; 7 bases are a match to TRBD1. Unmatched junction bases numbered 7, after V lost 5 bases and J lost 2 bases. The CDR3 contains 15 residues. The germline V gene encodes CDR1 ENHRY and CDR2 SYGVKD. As DNA, the CDR3 is TGTGCCATCAGTTCGACAGGGCTTTTCACAGATACGCAGTATTTT. Translating gives CAISSTGLFTDTQYF.

V and J are TRBV7-7 and TRBJ2-7; 9 nucleotides match TRBD1. CDR1 and CDR2 (germline): SSHAT, FNYEAQ (reference sequence). The CDR3 is 20 residues long. CDR3 bases: TGTGCTAGCAGCTCCCTTACCTTGGACAGGGGAGGTTCTGTATCCTACGAGCAGTACGTC. Translation gives CASSSLTLDRGGSVSYEQYV.

The chain combines TRBV4-1 with TRBJ1-5, with D perhaps TRBD1 (5 bases). The germline V gene encodes CDR1 MGHRA and CDR2 YSYEKL. V was shortened by 3 bases and J by 8 bases, with 11 bases between the two germline ends. The CDR3 length is 13 residues. This chain's CDR3 is CASSQGGEEPQHF. CDR3 in DNA: TGCGCCAGCAGCCAGGGGGGTGAAGAGCCCCAGCATTTT.

The chain links TRBV2 to TRBJ1-4; 7 nucleotides align to TRBD1. Losses at the gene ends were 6 bases for V and 8 bases for J; bases not matched to a gene: 6. CDR3 size: 13 residues. Germline-derived CDR1 and CDR2 are SNHLY and FYNNEI. The CDR3 reads CASSGQVGEKLFF. In DNA, the CDR3 is TGTGCCAGCAGCGGACAGGTCGGGGAAAAACTGTTTTTT.

The gene calls are TRBV6-5 and TRBJ2-7; tentative D call: TRBD1 (5 bases). The ends were cut back, 2 bases at V and 2 bases at J, with 7 bases in the middle. CDR1 MNHEY and CDR2 SVGAGI come from the germline V gene. The CDR3 sequence is 13 residues long. The CDR3 region is CASSYRGAYEQYF. In DNA form, the CDR3 reads TGTGCCAGCAGTTACAGGGGCGCCTACGAGCAGTACTTC.

The chain combines TRBV10-1 with TRBJ2-2, with D unclear. Germline CDR1 and CDR2: WNHNN and SYGVQD (reference sequence). V was trimmed by 3 bases and J by 1 base, leaving 6 bases between them. The CDR3 has 14 amino acids. CDR3 region: CASSEQMNTGELFF. The DNA of the CDR3 is TGCGCCAGCAGTGAACAGATGAACACCGGGGAGCTGTTTTTT.

The chain joins TRBV4-1 to TRBJ2-3; 10 nucleotides line up with TRBD2. The CDR3 is 18 residues long. Germline values: CDR1 MGHRA, CDR2 YSYEKL. Trimming removed 5 bases from V and 2 bases from J; junction bases left unmatched: 13. The CDR3 spells CASSTKGRTSGTTDTQYF. CDR3 coding DNA: TGCGCCAGCAGCACTAAGGGGCGGACTAGCGGAACCACAGATACGCAGTATTTT.

The V and J genes are TRBV5-1 and TRBJ2-7, with D tentatively TRBD1 (6 bases). The CDR3 runs to 15 residues. The V end was cut by 0 bases, the J end by 2 bases, with 12 bases between. Germline CDR1 is SGHRS and CDR2 is YFSETQ. The CDR3 loop is CASSLDGTLAYEQYF. CDR3 in DNA: TGCGCCAGCAGCTTGGATGGGACACTCGCCTACGAGCAGTACTTC.

This clone showed up just once. The rearrangement joins TRBV28 to TRBJ2-2; the D gene is possibly TRBD2 (6 bases). The germline gives CDR1 MDHEN, CDR2 SYDVKM. The CDR3 runs to 15 residues. V was clipped by 4 bases and J by 2 bases, with 11 bases between them. CDR3: CASSSPGVNTGELFF. CDR3 coding DNA: TGTGCCAGCAGTTCTCCGGGAGTAAACACCGGGGAGCTGTTTTTT.

This chain uses TRBV30 with TRBJ2-1, with D perhaps matching TRBD2 (7 bases). The CDR3 totals 14 residues. V dropped 5 bases and J dropped 7 bases, with 18 bases sitting between them. Germline V lookup: CDR1 GTSNPN, CDR2 SVGIG (reference sequence). CDR3 sequence: CAWVLKGGKNEQFF. In DNA form, the CDR3 reads TGTGCCTGGGTTCTTAAGGGGGGGAAGAATGAGCAGTTCTTC.

This CDR3 reads CASSSRQGLSYNEQFF. As DNA, the CDR3 is TGTGCCAGCAGTTCTAGACAGGGCCTATCCTACAATGAGCAGTTCTTC. The V call is TRBV6-5, the J call TRBJ2-1; TRBD1 agrees at 7 bases. The CDR3 consists of 16 residues. The trim removed 4 bases at V and 1 base at J, leaving 7 bases unmatched. CDR1 and CDR2 from the germline V gene are MNHEY and SVGAGI.

The DNA of the CDR3 is TGTGCCAGCAGCGGGACAGGGAGCTCCTATAATTCACCCCTCCACTTT. This encodes CASSGTGSSYNSPLHF. V gene TRBV5-4 combines with J gene TRBJ1-6; 9 bases are shared with TRBD1. The V segment lost 4 bases and the J segment 0 bases; nucleotides outside the gene matches: 2. The CDR3 length is 16 residues. The germline gives CDR1 SGHNT, CDR2 YYREEE (reference sequence).

The J gene is TRBJ1-2, the V gene TRBV24-1; TRBD1 matches at 7 bases. J was trimmed by 2 bases and V by 3 bases; bases with no gene match: 11. CDR3 size: 17 residues. The germline V gene encodes CDR1 KGHDR and CDR2 SFDVKD. The CDR3 DNA reads TGTGCCACCAGTGATGGAAGGGGGCGAGGGTGGAACTATGGCTACACCTTC. This encodes CATSDGRGRGWNYGYTF.